This T cell receptor (beta chain) was obtained from a study of blood T cell repertoires in COVID-19. Turning to the study itself: Material from acute and convalescent COVID-19 was sourced from the United States, Italy and Spain.

Data came from immunoSEQ multiplex PCR; TCRdb stores just in-frame clones and leaves some out. Among under 300,000 clones, about 88% were seen once, and the ten largest hold 2% to 2.5%. This clone was found a few times. CDR3 size: 17 residues. Germline-derived CDR1 and CDR2 are GTSNPN and SVGIG (reference sequence). V lost 1 base, J lost 2 bases, and 21 bases lay in between. J is TRBJ2-7 and V is TRBV30; the D gene is possibly TRBD1 (6 bases). Sequenced input: peripheral blood. This clonotype was obtained from a woman between 40 and 55 years old who had recovered from COVID-19. CDR3 loop: CAWSADLATGSPYEQYF. The CDR3 DNA follows: TGTGCCTGGAGTGCGGACTTGGCGACAGGCTCTCCCTACGAGCAGTACTTC.